This TCR beta chain stems from a study of CD8 T cells in ankylosing spondylitis. Study observations and caveats: It appeared that ankylosing spondylitis blood was characterized by a TCR beta motif of several highly homologous variants.

About this clonotype itself: The target antigen is unknown.

In making TCR beta libraries, quantitative 5'-RACE with molecular barcodes was used. Using its own MiXCR run on the 5' RACE reads, TCRdb lists one record per CDR3 protein. The sample shows some 92,000 distinct CDR3 sequences, 25% to 35% of them seen only once. Trimming took 3 bases from V and 7 from J; bases not matched to a gene: 10. The CDR3 has 14 residues. Looked up from germline, CDR1 is DFQATT and CDR2 is SNEGSKA (reference sequence). This sequence was found in a male donor with ankylosing spondylitis or in good health (not recorded which). The sequenced material came from blood, either unsorted or a sorted T cell fraction (not recorded which). The V call is TRBV20-1, the J call TRBJ2-5; 8 nucleotides align to TRBD1. In DNA, the CDR3 is TGCAGTGCTAGTCGTGGACAGGGTACAGGGACCCAGTACTTC. As protein: CSASRGQGTGTQYF.